This TCR beta chain derives from a study of T cell responses to AZD1222 COVID-19 vaccine (dated by TCRdb to the early 2020s). Study-level background: AZD1222 recipients with second doses at about 4 weeks or about 12 weeks were pooled, because spike-specific TCR depth and breadth did not differ between schedules. A total of about 230 trial participants underwent TCR sequencing, of whom about 210 received two doses of AZD1222 and some 26 received two doses of the MenACWY control vaccine. Trial participants were enrolled by age into subgroups of 18-55, 56-69 and 70-plus years, and around 140, 26 and 57 TCR-sequenced participants, respectively, were included in these subgroups. The investigation overall reported the following: The 56-69-year group was small, and its depth increase did not reach significance, likely because of low power. Because no day 14 peak-response samples were available, repertoires were characterized only after the peak T cell response. Most participants were white British and females outnumbered males, and the authors suggested that clonal diversity may have been underestimated. A significant rise in spike-specific TCR breadth and depth was observed after two AZD1222 doses relative to day 0 and relative to MenACWY recipients. Only a handful of AZD1222 recipients were SARS-CoV-2 seropositive at baseline, limiting conclusions about previously exposed vaccinees. CD4 TCRs associated with the vaccine covered the entire spike protein, and the dominant responses were in regions 160-218 and 743-854. Epitopes outside the regions mutated in the B.1.351 and B.1.1.7 variants were reportedly recognized by nearly half of the unique spike-specific TCRs.

The junction shows trimming of 4 bases on V and 0 bases on J, plus 9 bases between the germline ends. The germline V gene (reference sequence) supplies CDR1 LNHDA and CDR2 SQIVND. Spanning cysteine to phenylalanine, the CDR3 consists of 15 amino acids. Of the read, only the CDR3 DNA is kept; its 45 bases are in frame from base 1. The CDR3 regions of human TCRbeta chains were analyzed by immunosequencing. The published analysis was carried out like this. Repertoire TCRs were matched against a reference library of SARS-CoV-2-specific TCRs generated with the MIRA antigen-specificity platform. Breadth was defined as the fraction of unique TCRs that were SARS-CoV-2-associated, and depth was defined as the fraction of total T cells that were SARS-CoV-2-associated. Using the MIRA data, each spike-specific TCR was assigned both to the spike region to which the TCR was reactive and to a CD4 or CD8 class. Log10-transformed breadth and depth values were compared by one-way ANOVA with Sidak's multiple comparisons tests. TCRdb provides this immuneACCESS table in a form limited to in-frame rearrangements. Some clones are lacking; in checked studies, under half of them reflect an unresolved V gene, and why the rest are absent is not known. V, J and clone size were drawn from that table, and D and trimming were deduced from the DNA. A total of some 100,000 clones appear in this sample, about 86% of them only once. The top ten constitute 3.3% of the sample.

The time point label here, explained by the study, means: baseline before first vaccination. Samples from vaccinated people were obtained from the UK trials COV001 and COV002, which included a single-blind randomized controlled phase 2/3 trial of AZD1222 (ChAdOx1 nCoV-19) in healthy adults. Trial participant PBMC samples were collected at day 0 and day 28 after the second dose for TCRbeta chain sequencing. Of note for this clone: Its antigen has not been determined. Base qualities were left out, and no much larger clone turns up one base away.

The source of this sequence is an adult in good health. Sequenced material: peripheral blood, taken on day 0 of AZD1222 vaccination. The sequence is built from TRBV19 and TRBJ2-2; the best D guess is TRBD1, with 6 bases matching. This receptor has the CDR3 CASSRTGSNTGELFF. Here is the DNA: TGTGCCAGTAGTAGAACAGGGTCGAACACCGGGGAGCTGTTTTTT.